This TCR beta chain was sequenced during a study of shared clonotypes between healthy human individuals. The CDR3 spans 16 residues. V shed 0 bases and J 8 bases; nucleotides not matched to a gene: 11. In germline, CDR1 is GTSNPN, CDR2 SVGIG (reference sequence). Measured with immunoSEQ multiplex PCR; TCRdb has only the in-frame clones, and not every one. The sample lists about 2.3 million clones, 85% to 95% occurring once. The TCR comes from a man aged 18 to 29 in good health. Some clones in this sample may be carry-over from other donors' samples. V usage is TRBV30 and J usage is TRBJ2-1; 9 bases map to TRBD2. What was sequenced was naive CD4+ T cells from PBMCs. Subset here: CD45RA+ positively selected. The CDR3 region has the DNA TGTGCCTGGAGTGTACAGGGTAGCGGGAGAGGGGATGAGCAGTTCTTC. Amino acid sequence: CAWSVQGSGRGDEQFF.